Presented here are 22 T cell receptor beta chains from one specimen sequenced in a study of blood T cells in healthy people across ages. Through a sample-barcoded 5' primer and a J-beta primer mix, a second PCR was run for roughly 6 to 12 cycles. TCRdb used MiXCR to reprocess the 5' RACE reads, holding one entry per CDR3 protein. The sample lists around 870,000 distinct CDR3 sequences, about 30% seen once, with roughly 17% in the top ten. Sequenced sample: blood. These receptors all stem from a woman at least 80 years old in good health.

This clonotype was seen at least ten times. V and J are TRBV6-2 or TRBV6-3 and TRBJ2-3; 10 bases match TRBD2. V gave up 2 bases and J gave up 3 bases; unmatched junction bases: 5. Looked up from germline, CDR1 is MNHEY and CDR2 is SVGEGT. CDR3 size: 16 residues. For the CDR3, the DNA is TGTGCCAGCAGTTACCCCCTAGCGGGGGATACAGATACGCAGTATTTT. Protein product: CASSYPLAGDTDTQYF.

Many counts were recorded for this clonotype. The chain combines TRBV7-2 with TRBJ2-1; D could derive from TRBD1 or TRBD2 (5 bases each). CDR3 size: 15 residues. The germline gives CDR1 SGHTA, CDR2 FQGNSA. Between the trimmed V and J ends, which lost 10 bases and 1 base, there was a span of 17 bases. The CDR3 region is CATLEGWGSYNEQFF. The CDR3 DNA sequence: TGTGCCACCCTTGAGGGGTGGGGATCCTACAATGAGCAGTTCTTC.

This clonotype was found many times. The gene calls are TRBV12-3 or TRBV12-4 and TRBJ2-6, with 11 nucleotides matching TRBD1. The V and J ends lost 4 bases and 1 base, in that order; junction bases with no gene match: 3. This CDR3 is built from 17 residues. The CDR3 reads CASSYGQGASGANVLTF. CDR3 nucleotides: TGTGCCAGCAGTTACGGACAGGGGGCATCTGGGGCCAACGTCCTGACTTTC.

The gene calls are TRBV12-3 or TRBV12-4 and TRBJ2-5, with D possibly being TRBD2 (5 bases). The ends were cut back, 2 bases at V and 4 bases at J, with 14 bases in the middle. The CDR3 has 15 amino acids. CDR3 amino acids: CASSLPRLRGETQYF. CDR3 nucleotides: TGTGCCAGCAGTTTACCGAGGCTACGGGGAGAGACCCAGTACTTC.

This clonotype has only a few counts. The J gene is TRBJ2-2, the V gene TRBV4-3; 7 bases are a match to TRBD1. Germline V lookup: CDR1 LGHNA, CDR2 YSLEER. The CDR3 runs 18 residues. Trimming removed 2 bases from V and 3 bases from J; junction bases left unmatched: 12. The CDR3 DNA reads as TGCGCCAGCAGCCAAAATATACCGACAGGGCGGGACACCGGGGAGCTGTTTTTT. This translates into CASSQNIPTGRDTGELFF.

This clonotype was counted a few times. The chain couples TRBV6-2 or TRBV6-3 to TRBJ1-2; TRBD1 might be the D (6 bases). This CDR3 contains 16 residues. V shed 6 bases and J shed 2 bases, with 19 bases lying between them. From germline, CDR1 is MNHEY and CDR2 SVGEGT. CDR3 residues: CASRTDSLAFNYGYTF. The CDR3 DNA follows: TGTGCCAGCAGAACGGACAGCCTGGCCTTCAACTATGGCTACACCTTC.

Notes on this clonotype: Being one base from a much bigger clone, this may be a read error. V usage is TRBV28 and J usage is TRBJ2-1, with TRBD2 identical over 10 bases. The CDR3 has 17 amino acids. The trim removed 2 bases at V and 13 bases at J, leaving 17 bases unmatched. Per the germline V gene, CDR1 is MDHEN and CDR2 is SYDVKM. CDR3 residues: CASSLELGLAGVETQFF. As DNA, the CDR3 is TGTGCCAGCAGTTTAGAGCTGGGGCTAGCGGGGGTTGAGACCCAGTTCTTC. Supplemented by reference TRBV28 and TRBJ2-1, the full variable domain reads DVKVTQSSRYLVKRTGEKVFLECVQDMDHENMFWYRQDPGLGLRLIYFSYDVKMKEKGDIPEGYSVSREKKERFSLILESASTNQTSMYLCASSLELGLAGVETQFFGPGTRLTVL.

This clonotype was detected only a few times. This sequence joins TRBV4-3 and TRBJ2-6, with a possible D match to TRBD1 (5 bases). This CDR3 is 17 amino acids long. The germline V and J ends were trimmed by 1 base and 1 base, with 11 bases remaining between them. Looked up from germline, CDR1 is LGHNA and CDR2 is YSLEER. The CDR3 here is CASSQVLRASGANVLTF. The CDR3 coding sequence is TGCGCCAGCAGCCAAGTCCTCAGGGCTTCTGGGGCCAACGTCCTGACTTTC.

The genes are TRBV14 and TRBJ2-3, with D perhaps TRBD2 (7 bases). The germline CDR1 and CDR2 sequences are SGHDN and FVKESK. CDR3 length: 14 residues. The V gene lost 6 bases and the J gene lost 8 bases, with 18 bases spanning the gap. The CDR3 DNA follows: TGTGCCAGCAGTTCGGGGGGCCCCGCAGGTACGCAGTATTTT. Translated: CASSSGGPAGTQYF.

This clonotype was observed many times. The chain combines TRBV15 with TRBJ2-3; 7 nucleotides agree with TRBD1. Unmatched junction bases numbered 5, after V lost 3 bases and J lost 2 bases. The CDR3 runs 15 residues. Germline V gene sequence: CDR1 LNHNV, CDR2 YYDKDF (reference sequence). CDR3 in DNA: TGTGCCACCAGCAGGAGGGACAGACACACAGATACGCAGTATTTT. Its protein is CATSRRDRHTDTQYF.

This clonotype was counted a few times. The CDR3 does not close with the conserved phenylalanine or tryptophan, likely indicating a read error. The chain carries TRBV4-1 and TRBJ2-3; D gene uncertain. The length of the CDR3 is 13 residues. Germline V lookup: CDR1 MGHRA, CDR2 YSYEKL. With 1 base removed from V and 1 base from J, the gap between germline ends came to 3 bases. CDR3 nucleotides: TGCGCCAGCAGCCAAGCGGGCACAGATACGCAGTATTGT. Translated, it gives CASSQAGTDTQYC.

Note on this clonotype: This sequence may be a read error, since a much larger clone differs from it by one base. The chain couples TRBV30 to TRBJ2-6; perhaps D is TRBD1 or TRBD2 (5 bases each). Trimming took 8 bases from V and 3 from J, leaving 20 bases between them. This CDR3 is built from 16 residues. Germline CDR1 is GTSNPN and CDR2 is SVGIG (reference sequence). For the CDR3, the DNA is TGTGCCAGGAAAGGGGACCCTGCCCTTGGGGCCAACGTCCTGACTTTC. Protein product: CARKGDPALGANVLTF.

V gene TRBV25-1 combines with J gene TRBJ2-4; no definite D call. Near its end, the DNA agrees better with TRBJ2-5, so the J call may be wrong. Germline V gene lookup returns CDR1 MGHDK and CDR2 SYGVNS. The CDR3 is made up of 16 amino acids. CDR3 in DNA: TGTGCCAGCAGTGAAAATTGGATATCACAGAGGGAGACCCAGTACTTC. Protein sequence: CASSENWISQRETQYF.

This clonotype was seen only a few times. The chain's CDR3 is CASSGAGTNEKLFF. The DNA of the CDR3 is TGTGCCAGCTCAGGTGCCGGGACTAATGAAAAACTGTTTTTT. The V call is TRBV18, the J call TRBJ1-4; D ambiguous. The length of the CDR3 is 14 residues. V lost 5 bases and J lost 2, with 9 bases in between. Germline V gene data show CDR1 as KGHSH and CDR2 as LQKENI.

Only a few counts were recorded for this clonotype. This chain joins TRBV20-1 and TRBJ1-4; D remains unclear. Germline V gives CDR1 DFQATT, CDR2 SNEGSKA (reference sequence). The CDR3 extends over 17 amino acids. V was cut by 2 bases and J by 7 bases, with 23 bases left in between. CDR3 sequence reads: CSARRFGRAPSFEKLFF. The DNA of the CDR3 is TGCAGTGCTAGAAGGTTCGGGAGGGCGCCGAGTTTTGAAAAACTGTTTTTT.

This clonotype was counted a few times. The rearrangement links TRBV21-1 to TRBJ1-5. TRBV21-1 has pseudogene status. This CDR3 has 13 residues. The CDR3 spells CATLRDCDRPQHF. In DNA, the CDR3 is TGTGCCACCCTCCGGGACTGTGATCGGCCCCAGCATTTT.

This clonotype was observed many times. The CDR3 DNA follows: TGTGCCAGCAGCGTAGGTGCTAGCGGGGGAGAGGAGCAGTTCTTC. Encoded protein: CASSVGASGGEEQFF. This chain links TRBV9 with TRBJ2-1, with 10 positions matching TRBD2. CDR3 length: 15 amino acids. Unmatched junction bases numbered 7, after V lost 0 bases and J lost 10 bases. The germline V gene encodes CDR1 SGDLS and CDR2 YYNGEE.

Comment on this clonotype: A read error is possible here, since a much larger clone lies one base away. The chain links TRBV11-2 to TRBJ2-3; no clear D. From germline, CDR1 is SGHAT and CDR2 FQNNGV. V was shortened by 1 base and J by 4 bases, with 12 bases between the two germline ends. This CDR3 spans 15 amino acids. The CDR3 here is CASSLAVRNADTQYF. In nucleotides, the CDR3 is TGTGCCAGCAGCTTAGCGGTCCGTAACGCAGATACGCAGTATTTT.

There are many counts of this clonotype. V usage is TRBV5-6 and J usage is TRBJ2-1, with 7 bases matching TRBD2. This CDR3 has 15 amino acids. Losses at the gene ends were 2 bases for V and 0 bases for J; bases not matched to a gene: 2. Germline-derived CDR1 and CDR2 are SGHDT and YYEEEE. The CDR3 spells CASSFWGGSYNEQFF. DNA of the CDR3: TGTGCCAGCAGCTTTTGGGGGGGCTCCTACAATGAGCAGTTCTTC. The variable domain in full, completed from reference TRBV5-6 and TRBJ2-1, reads DAGVTQSPTHLIKTRGQQVTLRCSPKSGHDTVSWYQQALGQGPQFIFQYYEEEERQRGNFPDRFSGHQFPNYSSELNVNALLLGDSALYLCASSFWGGSYNEQFFGPGTRLTVL.

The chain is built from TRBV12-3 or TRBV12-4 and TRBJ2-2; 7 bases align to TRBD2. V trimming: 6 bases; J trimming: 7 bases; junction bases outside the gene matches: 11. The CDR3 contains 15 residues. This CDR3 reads CASRHGRQQVGELFF. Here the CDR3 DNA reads TGTGCCAGCAGGCACGGGAGGCAGCAAGTCGGGGAGCTGTTTTTT.

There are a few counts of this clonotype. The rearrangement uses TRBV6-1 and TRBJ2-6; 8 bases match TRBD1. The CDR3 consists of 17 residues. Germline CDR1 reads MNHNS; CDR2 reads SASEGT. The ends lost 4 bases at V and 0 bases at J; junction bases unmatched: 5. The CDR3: CASSAGQGSSGANVLTF. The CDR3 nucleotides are TGTGCCAGCAGTGCCGGACAGGGTAGCTCTGGGGCCAACGTCCTGACTTTC.

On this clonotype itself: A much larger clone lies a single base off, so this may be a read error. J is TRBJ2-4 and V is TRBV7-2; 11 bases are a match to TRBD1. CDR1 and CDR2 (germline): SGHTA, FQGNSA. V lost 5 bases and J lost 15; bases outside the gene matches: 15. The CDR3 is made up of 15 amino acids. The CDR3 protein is CASSPTGTGGYSRYF. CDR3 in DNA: TGTGCCAGCAGCCCTACTGGGACAGGGGGTTATAGTCGGTACTTC. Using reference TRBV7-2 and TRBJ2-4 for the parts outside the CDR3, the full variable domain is GAGVSQSPSNKVTEKGKDVELRCDPISGHTALYWYRQSLGQGLEFLIYFQGNSAPDKSGLPSDRFSAERTGGSVSTLTIQRTQQEDSAVYLCASSPTGTGGYSRYFGAGTRLSVL.